This T cell receptor beta chain was identified during a study of T cell responses to AZD1222 COVID-19 vaccine. The repertoire was sequenced with immunoSEQ multiplex PCR; TCRdb's copy has only in-frame clones and lacks some. Among under 150,000 clones, 92% were seen once, and the ten largest hold about 3%. As concerns this clone: The sample has other DNA sequences that encode this CDR3 too.

V shed 0 bases and J shed 2 bases, with 10 bases lying between them. CDR3 length: 15 residues. Germline CDR1 is SGHRS and CDR2 is YFSETQ. The rearrangement joins TRBV5-1 to TRBJ2-3; D is perhaps TRBD2 (6 bases). Here the sequenced sample was peripheral blood, taken on day 0 of AZD1222 vaccination. This receptor was identified in an adult in good health. The CDR3 loop reads CASSLGLGDTDTQYF. Written as DNA, the CDR3 is TGCGCCAGCAGCTTGGGACTAGGGGACACAGATACGCAGTATTTT.